Listed here are 10 T cell receptor beta chains from one sample, sequenced in a study of blood T cell repertoires in COVID-19. Clones were read by immunoSEQ multiplex PCR, and TCRdb kept only the in-frame ones, dropping some. The sample has under 200,000 clones, more than 70% seen once. The material sequenced was PBMCs or T cells enriched from blood (not recorded which). These receptors were obtained from a woman in her late teens or twenties who had recovered from COVID-19.

This clone was picked up a small number of times. The genes are TRBV6-1 and TRBJ1-2; 7 positions match TRBD1. Germline V gene sequence: CDR1 MNHNS, CDR2 SASEGT. V shed 1 base and J 4 bases; nucleotides not matched to a gene: 6. This CDR3 spans 15 amino acids. The CDR3 DNA sequence: TGTGCCAGCAGTGAAGAAGAGACAGGGTCCTATGGCTACACCTTC. Protein product: CASSEEETGSYGYTF.

The V call is TRBV11-2, the J call TRBJ1-6, with D possibly TRBD1 on 5 matching bases. V was trimmed by 5 bases and J by 13 bases, leaving 15 bases between them. This CDR3 contains 13 residues. The V gene's germline CDR1 is SGHAT and CDR2 FQNNGV. CDR3 DNA: TGTGCCAGCAGCAAGGAGTTGACAGTGCCCCTCCACTTT. It codes for CASSKELTVPLHF.

DNA for the CDR3: TGTGCCAGCAGGGGGGGATTAGCCGGCCATGAGCAGTTCTTC. Its protein product is CASRGGLAGHEQFF. The gene calls are TRBV27 and TRBJ2-1, with a weak D call TRBD2 (6 bases). The V and J ends lost 6 bases and 8 bases respectively, with 17 bases between them. CDR3 length: 14 amino acids. CDR1 is MNHEY, CDR2 SMNVEV, per germline (reference sequence).

The chain has TRBV28 and TRBJ2-7; 7 positions agree with TRBD1. V shed 6 bases and J 5 bases; nucleotides not matched to a gene: 10. Germline V gene data show CDR1 as MDHEN and CDR2 as SYDVKM. The CDR3 sequence is 14 residues long. The CDR3 nucleotides are TGTGCCAGCAGCCTCGGACAGGTTCCCGACGAGCAGTACTTC. It encodes CASSLGQVPDEQYF. Based on the CDR3 plus reference TRBV28 and TRBJ2-7, the full variable domain is DVKVTQSSRYLVKRTGEKVFLECVQDMDHENMFWYRQDPGLGLRLIYFSYDVKMKEKGDIPEGYSVSREKKERFSLILESASTNQTSMYLCASSLGQVPDEQYFGPGTRLTVT.

The chain carries TRBV4-1 and TRBJ1-3; TRBD1 matches at 8 bases. This CDR3 is 16 amino acids long. The V segment lost 4 bases and the J segment 4 bases; nucleotides outside the gene matches: 9. CDR1 is MGHRA, CDR2 YSYEKL, per germline. The CDR3 nucleotides read TGCGCCAGCAGCCCGGGTCCCGGGACAGGCGGAAACACCATATATTTT. This encodes CASSPGPGTGGNTIYF.

The chain combines TRBV29-1 with TRBJ1-1; perhaps TRBD1 as D (6 bases). The V gene lost 4 bases and the J gene lost 4 bases, with 10 bases spanning the gap. The CDR3 has 12 residues. Germline V gene data show CDR1 as SQVTM and CDR2 as ANQGSEA. CDR3 in DNA: TGCAGCGTTGGGGACAACCTCACTGAAGCTTTCTTT. Translated, it gives CSVGDNLTEAFF.

The chain joins TRBV7-7 to TRBJ2-2, with D unclear. With 1 base removed from V and 0 bases from J, the gap between germline ends came to 9 bases. The CDR3 loop spans 16 amino acids. The germline V gene has CDR1 SSHAT and CDR2 FNYEAQ (reference sequence). This chain's CDR3 is CASSLGSGTNTGELFF. The CDR3 DNA sequence: TGTGCCAGCAGCTTAGGGTCAGGAACGAACACCGGGGAGCTGTTTTTT.

The chain links TRBV28 to TRBJ2-1, with D tentatively TRBD2 (5 bases). This CDR3 region has 12 residues. Germline V gene data show CDR1 as MDHEN and CDR2 as SYDVKM. Trimming left V 2 bases short and J 9 bases short, with 8 bases between. CDR3 in amino acids: CASSLDRGEQFF. Here the CDR3 DNA reads TGTGCCAGCAGTTTAGATCGGGGTGAGCAGTTCTTC.

This chain connects TRBV6-5 to TRBJ2-1; 10 bases map to TRBD2. The CDR3 is 15 residues long. With V trimmed by 8 bases and J by 4 bases, 8 bases remained unmatched. Germline values: CDR1 MNHEY, CDR2 SVGAGI. The CDR3 bases are TGTGCCAGCTTTTCTAGCGGGGGCCTGTACAATGAGCAGTTCTTC. The encoded protein is CASFSSGGLYNEQFF.

This clone was detected only a few times. J is TRBJ2-7 and V is TRBV6-1, with a tentative D call TRBD1 (5 bases). The CDR3 runs to 12 residues. V was cut by 1 base and J by 5 bases, with 6 bases left in between. Germline V CDR1 and CDR2: MNHNS, SASEGT. The CDR3 region is CASSEGRDEQYF. CDR3 coding DNA: TGTGCCAGCAGTGAAGGCAGGGACGAGCAGTACTTC.